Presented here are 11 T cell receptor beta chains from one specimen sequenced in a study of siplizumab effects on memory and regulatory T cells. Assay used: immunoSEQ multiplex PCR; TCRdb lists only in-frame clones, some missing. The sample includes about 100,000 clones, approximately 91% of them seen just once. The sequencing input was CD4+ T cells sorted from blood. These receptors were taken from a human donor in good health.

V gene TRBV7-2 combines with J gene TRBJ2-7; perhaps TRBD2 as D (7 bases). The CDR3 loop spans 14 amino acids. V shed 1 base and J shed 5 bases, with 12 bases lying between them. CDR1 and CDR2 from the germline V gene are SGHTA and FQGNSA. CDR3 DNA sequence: TGTGCCAGCAGCTTAGAAACGGGGGGCCACGAGCAGTACTTC. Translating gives CASSLETGGHEQYF.

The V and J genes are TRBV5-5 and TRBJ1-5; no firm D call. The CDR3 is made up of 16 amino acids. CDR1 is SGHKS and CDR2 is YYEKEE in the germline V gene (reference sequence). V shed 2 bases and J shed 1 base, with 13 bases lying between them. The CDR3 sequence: CASSFFRVGSNQPQHF. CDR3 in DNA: TGTGCCAGCAGCTTTTTCCGGGTTGGAAGCAATCAGCCCCAGCATTTT.

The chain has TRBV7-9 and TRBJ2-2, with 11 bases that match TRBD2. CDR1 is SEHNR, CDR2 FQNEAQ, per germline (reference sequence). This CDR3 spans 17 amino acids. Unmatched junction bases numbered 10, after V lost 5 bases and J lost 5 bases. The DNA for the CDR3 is TGTGCCAGCAGCGTACCGGGACTAGCGGCCGGAACCGGGGAGCTGTTTTTT. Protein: CASSVPGLAAGTGELFF.

This chain's CDR3 is CASSLRGGGEKLFF. CDR3 DNA: TGTGCCAGCAGCTTACGGGGTGGTGGTGAAAAACTGTTTTTT. This sequence joins TRBV7-9 and TRBJ1-4; no clear D. CDR3 size: 14 residues. Germline V gives CDR1 SEHNR, CDR2 FQNEAQ (reference sequence). Trimming took 2 bases from V and 7 from J, leaving 11 bases between them.

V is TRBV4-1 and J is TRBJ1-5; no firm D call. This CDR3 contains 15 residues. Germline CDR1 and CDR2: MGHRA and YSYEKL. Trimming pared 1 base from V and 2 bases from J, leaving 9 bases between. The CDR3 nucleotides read TGCGCCAGCAGCCAAGGTTTTCGGGGCAATCAGCCCCAGCATTTT. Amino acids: CASSQGFRGNQPQHF.

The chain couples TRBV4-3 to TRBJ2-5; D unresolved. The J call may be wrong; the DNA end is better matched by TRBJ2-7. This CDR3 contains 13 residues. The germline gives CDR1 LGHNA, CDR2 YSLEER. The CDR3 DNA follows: TGCGCCAGCAGCCAAGATGAAGGCGGCGAGCAGTACTTC. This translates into CASSQDEGGEQYF.

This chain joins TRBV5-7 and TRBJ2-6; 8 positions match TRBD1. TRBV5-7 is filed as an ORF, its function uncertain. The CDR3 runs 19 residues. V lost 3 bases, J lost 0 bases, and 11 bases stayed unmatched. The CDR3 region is CASSSHRGDTSSGANVLTF. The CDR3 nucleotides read TGTGCCAGCAGCTCCCACAGGGGGGACACCTCCTCTGGGGCCAACGTCCTGACTTTC.

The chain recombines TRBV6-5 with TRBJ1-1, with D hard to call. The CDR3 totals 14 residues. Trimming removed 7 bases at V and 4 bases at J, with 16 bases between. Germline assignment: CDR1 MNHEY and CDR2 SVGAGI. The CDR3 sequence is CASISRRMTTEAFF. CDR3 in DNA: TGTGCCAGCATCTCTCGCCGGATGACCACTGAAGCTTTCTTT.

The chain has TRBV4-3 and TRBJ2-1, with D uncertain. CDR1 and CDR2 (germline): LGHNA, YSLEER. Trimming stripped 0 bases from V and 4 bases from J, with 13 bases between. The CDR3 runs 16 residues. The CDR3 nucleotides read TGCGCCAGCAGCCAAGAGAGAAGTGCAAGATACAATGAGCAGTTCTTC. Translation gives CASSQERSARYNEQFF.

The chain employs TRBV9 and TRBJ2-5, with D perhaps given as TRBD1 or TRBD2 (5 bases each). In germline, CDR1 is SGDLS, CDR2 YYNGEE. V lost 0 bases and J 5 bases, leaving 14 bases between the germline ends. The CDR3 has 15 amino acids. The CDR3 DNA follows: TGTGCCAGCAGCGTAGCTTTGGGACCGGGGGAGACCCAGTACTTC. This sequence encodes CASSVALGPGETQYF.

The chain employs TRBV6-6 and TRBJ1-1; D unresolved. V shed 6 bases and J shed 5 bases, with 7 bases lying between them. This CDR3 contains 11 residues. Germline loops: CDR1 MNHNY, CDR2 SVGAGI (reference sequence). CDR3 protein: CASSEGTEAFF. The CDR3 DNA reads TGTGCCAGCAGCGAGGGTACTGAAGCTTTCTTT.